This T cell receptor (beta chain) was identified during a study of T cells after yellow fever vaccination. At least ten counts were recorded for this clonotype. TCRdb called the 5' RACE reads again in MiXCR, with one record for every CDR3 protein. The sample lists a few hundred thousand distinct CDR3 sequences; around 7% were seen once. The starting material was PBMCs, obtained around 45 days after the first yellow fever vaccination. The TCR originated in a man between 18 and 29 years old who received the YFV17D yellow fever vaccine.

The DNA for the CDR3 is TGTGCCAGCACGCCTGGGCAGCCTAACACTGAAGCTTTCTTT. Its translation is CASTPGQPNTEAFF. This chain uses TRBV6-1 with TRBJ1-1; D is unresolved. The CDR3 consists of 14 residues. Trimming cost V 7 bases and J 2 bases, with 14 bases left between them. Germline lookup yields CDR1 MNHNS and CDR2 SASEGT.